This is a list of T cell receptor beta chains from one sample in a study of shared clonotypes between healthy human individuals. Profiled with immunoSEQ multiplex PCR; TCRdb holds only in-frame clones, not every one. Altogether roughly 640,000 clones are present, approximately 79% being singletons, with the ten largest covering about 1.8%. The specimen sequenced was memory CD4+ T cells sorted from blood. The receptor set was obtained from a woman aged 30 to 39 in good health. Each CDR3 is given with its conserved first and last residue. The D gene is left open where the match is weak. Clone size is given for some rows only: seen once, a few or many times, or a class if the clone is expanded.

CDR3aa	CDR3nt	d_gene	v_gene	j_gene	abundance
CASGYTTNEKLFF	TGTGCCAGCGGCTACACAACTAATGAAAAACTGTTTTTT	NA	TRBV7-8	TRBJ1-4	once
CASSFSPGNTEAFF	TGTGCCAGCAGTTTTTCCCCGGGGAACACTGAAGCTTTCTTT	NA	TRBV6-5	TRBJ1-1	NA
CASRRLAGDRTGTGPEQYF	TGCGCCAGCAGACGCCTAGCGGGAGACCGGACGGGGACAGGACCCGAGCAGTACTTC	TRBD2	TRBV5-1	TRBJ2-7	once
CSVETSYSGNTIYF	TGCAGCGTCGAGACATCTTACTCTGGAAACACCATATATTTT	NA	TRBV29-1	TRBJ1-3	NA
CASSPPSLPEQYF	TGTGCCAGCTCACCACCCAGCTTACCGGAGCAGTACTTC	NA	TRBV18	TRBJ2-7	NA
CASSQGAGGPYEQYF	TGTGCCAGCAGCCAAGGGGCGGGAGGTCCCTACGAGCAGTACTTC	TRBD2	TRBV7-2	TRBJ2-7	NA
CASSFTQGTYEQYF	TGTGCCAGCAGTTTCACGCAGGGGACCTACGAGCAGTACTTC	NA	TRBV27	TRBJ2-7	NA
CASSGIAGVVGELFF	TGTGCCAGTAGTGGAATAGCGGGAGTAGTCGGGGAGCTGTTTTTT	TRBD2	TRBV19	TRBJ2-2	NA
CASRPRGRGLETQYF	TGTGCCAGCAGACCCCGGGGCAGGGGATTGGAGACCCAGTACTTC	NA	TRBV28	TRBJ2-5	NA
CASSLNVGRNEQFF	TGTGCCAGCAGCTTAAATGTGGGTCGCAATGAGCAGTTCTTC	NA	TRBV7-3	TRBJ2-1	once
CASSSGYGDSVNSPLHF	TGTGCCAGCAGCTCTGGCTATGGGGACAGCGTAAATTCACCCCTCCACTTT	TRBD1	TRBV7-9	TRBJ1-6	NA
CASRPVGGPYEQYF	TGCGCCAGCAGGCCGGTCGGAGGGCCCTACGAGCAGTACTTC	NA	TRBV5-1	TRBJ2-7	NA
CASSLGQTTEAFF	TGCGCCAGCAGCTTGGGACAGACCACTGAAGCTTTCTTT	NA	TRBV5-1	TRBJ1-1	NA
CASAPRGGANVLTF	TGTGCCAGCGCTCCACGAGGGGGGGCCAACGTCCTGACTTTC	NA	TRBV2	TRBJ2-6	NA
CASSFRRQTTGGIEAFF	TGTGCCAGCAGCTTCCGGCGACAGACCACAGGAGGAATTGAAGCTTTCTTT	NA	TRBV7-8	TRBJ1-1	NA
CASSPGLAGGTKTQYF	TGCGCCAGCAGCCCCGGACTAGCGGGAGGGACGAAGACCCAGTACTTC	TRBD2	TRBV4-1	TRBJ2-5	NA
CASSELGGRLYNEQFF	TGTGCCAGCAGTGAATTGGGGGGACGGTTATACAATGAGCAGTTCTTC	NA	TRBV25-1	TRBJ2-1	many
CASSLTAESTEAFF	TGTGCCAGCAGCTTAACGGCAGAGAGCACTGAAGCTTTCTTT	NA	TRBV7-7	TRBJ1-1	many
CASSFSSSYNEQFF	TGTGCCAGCAGCTTTAGCAGTTCCTACAATGAGCAGTTCTTC	NA	TRBV7-2	TRBJ2-1	many
CASSLGAGPGETQYF	TGTGCCAGCAGCTTAGGGGCGGGTCCAGGAGAGACCCAGTACTTC	NA	TRBV7-9	TRBJ2-5	NA
CASSGDRGFLNTEAFF	TGTGCCAGCAGTGGGGACAGGGGGTTTTTGAACACTGAAGCTTTCTTT	TRBD1	TRBV28	TRBJ1-1	NA
CASSSPLLPGELRNEQFF	TGTGCCAGCAGCTCGCCCCTACTCCCGGGAGAGCTAAGGAATGAGCAGTTCTTC	NA	TRBV7-8	TRBJ2-1	NA
CSGETVSAYNEQFF	TGCAGCGGCGAGACAGTGTCCGCTTACAATGAGCAGTTCTTC	NA	TRBV29-1	TRBJ2-1	NA
CASSLSSSEQYF	TGTGCCAGCAGCTTAAGCTCCTCCGAGCAGTACTTC	NA	TRBV11-2	TRBJ2-7	few
CASSAKGQVYTEAFF	TGTGCCAGCAGTGCGAAGGGACAGGTCTACACTGAAGCTTTCTTT	TRBD1	TRBV6-5	TRBJ1-1	NA
CASSFGVGKYNEQFF	TGTGCCAGCAGCTTCGGGGTCGGGAAATACAATGAGCAGTTCTTC	NA	TRBV11-1	TRBJ2-1	NA
CASSLDIQGLNIQYF	TGTGCCAGCAGCTTAGATATTCAGGGCTTAAACATTCAGTACTTC	NA	TRBV11-2	TRBJ2-4	NA
CASSQDAGLAGGETQYF	TGTGCCAGCAGCCAAGATGCAGGGCTAGCGGGTGGAGAGACCCAGTACTTC	TRBD2	TRBV4-2	TRBJ2-5	NA
CAATPSGVYEQYF	TGTGCCGCGACTCCTAGCGGGGTCTATGAGCAGTACTTC	TRBD2	TRBV6-1	TRBJ2-7	NA
CASSFRGGEVVKFF	TGTGCCAGCAGTTTCCGAGGCGGGGAGGTTGTGAAGTTCTTC	NA	TRBV27	TRBJ2-1	NA
CASSHKKGAAHSNTGELFF	TGCGCCAGCAGCCACAAGAAGGGGGCAGCCCACTCGAACACCGGGGAGCTGTTTTTT	TRBD1	TRBV4-1	TRBJ2-2	once
CAWSARGLNTEAFF	TGTGCCTGGAGTGCCAGGGGACTGAACACTGAAGCTTTCTTT	NA	TRBV30	TRBJ1-1	NA
CASSEQGLTDEQYF	TGTGCCAGCAGTGAACAAGGGTTAACAGACGAGCAGTACTTC	NA	TRBV2	TRBJ2-7	NA
CASSIRPLREYTGELFF	TGTGCCAGTAGTATCCGACCTCTCCGGGAGTACACCGGGGAGCTGTTTTTT	NA	TRBV19	TRBJ2-2	NA
CASSEKGLGNQPQHF	TGTGCCAGCAGTGAAAAGGGGCTTGGGAATCAGCCCCAGCATTTT	NA	TRBV2	TRBJ1-5	NA
CSVDLGQNYEQYF	TGCAGCGTTGATTTAGGGCAAAACTACGAGCAGTACTTC	NA	TRBV29-1	TRBJ2-7	many
CASSEVGSAYEQYF	TGTGCCAGCAGTGAAGTCGGGTCCGCCTACGAGCAGTACTTC	NA	TRBV6-1	TRBJ2-7	NA
CASSVDGRANTGELFF	TGTGCCAGCAGCGTAGATGGCAGGGCAAACACCGGGGAGCTGTTTTTT	NA	TRBV9	TRBJ2-2	NA
CASSIDPTGTGPQHF	TGTGCCAGTAGTATAGACCCGACAGGGACAGGGCCCCAGCATTTT	TRBD1	TRBV19	TRBJ1-5	NA
CASSFREDSYEQYF	TGTGCCAGCAGCTTCCGGGAGGACTCGTACGAGCAGTACTTC	TRBD2	TRBV7-9	TRBJ2-7	NA
CASALRDSTETQYF	TGCGCCAGCGCTTTAAGGGACAGTACAGAGACCCAGTACTTC	TRBD1	TRBV5-1	TRBJ2-5	NA
CASSQTGGGAQYF	TGTGCCAGCAGCCAAACAGGTGGAGGGGCCCAGTACTTC	NA	TRBV14	TRBJ2-5	NA